This TCR beta chain was found in a study of technical replicates of blood from a handful of donors. This clone was detected only once. In germline, CDR1 is SGHNT, CDR2 YENEEA. The CDR3 totals 15 residues. Trimming removed 1 base from V and 4 bases from J; junction bases left unmatched: 4. Sequencing was performed with immunoSEQ multiplex PCR; in TCRdb, only in-frame clones are kept and a portion is missing. The data show under 90,000 clones, about 96% seen once. The chain couples TRBV11-3 to TRBJ1-5, with 7 bases fitting TRBD1. Sequenced sample: T cells isolated from PBMCs. The TCR sequence derives from a human donor in good health. The CDR3 region has the DNA TGTGCCAGCAGCTTAGGAGGGGGCGGAAATCAGCCCCAGCATTTT. Amino acid sequence: CASSLGGGGNQPQHF.